This paragraph reports one TCR beta chain. Antigen specificity is unknown. This specimen belongs to a study of cytomegalovirus exposure and HLA in healthy donors. General study points: In a later analysis, at a false discovery rate of 0.05, 15,000 to 20,000 TCR beta sequences matched HLA alleles. Generally TCR sequences proved uncommon, though certain public TCRs appeared in numerous donors. There were a few CMV-associated chains whose specificity for CMV antigens was confirmed in vitro. A later analysis by the authors found several of the most significant clusters apparently linked to common viral pathogens.

The PCR made use of 60 Vbeta and 13 Jbeta primers. The assay was immunoSEQ multiplex PCR, and TCRdb's table has in-frame clones only and misses some. The data contain about 98,000 clones, under 85% of them singletons. The CDR3 runs 14 residues. Trimming took 5 bases from V and 6 from J; bases not matched to a gene: 9. Germline values: CDR1 LNHNV, CDR2 YYDKDF (reference sequence). The clonotype comes from a young man in good health and CMV-seropositive. Material for sequencing was PBMCs. The gene calls are TRBV15 and TRBJ1-1, with 7 bases fitting TRBD1. CDR3 amino acids: CATSLPEGAAEAFF. DNA for the CDR3: TGTGCCACCAGCCTACCTGAGGGGGCAGCTGAAGCTTTCTTT.